The rows below give T cell receptor beta chains drawn from one sample of a study of blood T cell repertoires in COVID-19. The protocol was immunoSEQ multiplex PCR, while the TCRdb copy is restricted to in-frame clones and leaves out a portion. The table lists about 180,000 clones, about 87% of them singletons, with 4% to 5% in the top ten. Sequencing input: peripheral blood. The receptors stem from a woman under 40 with acute or convalescent COVID-19. Each CDR3 is given without its conserved first and last residue.

V	J	CDR3
TRBV11-3	TRBJ2-1	ASKLVSEQF
TRBV19	TRBJ1-5	ASSTRGHGQPQH
TRBV20-1	TRBJ2-3	SARDYRTQY
TRBV28	TRBJ2-1	ASRTRSWEQF
TRBV28	TRBJ2-1	ASSFGLAGMEYNEQF
TRBV19	TRBJ1-6	ASNSEGGYNSPLH
TRBV27	TRBJ2-1	ASSLTAGGRGEQF
TRBV28	TRBJ1-5	ASRLDEPQH
TRBV7-9	TRBJ2-2	ASSSEVRNTGELF
TRBV14	TRBJ2-6	ASSQSSGANVLT
TRBV5-4	TRBJ2-2	ASSLGLAGGSYGELF
TRBV7-9	TRBJ1-1	ASDTGTHSNTEAF
TRBV28	TRBJ1-5	ASRTGTAMGQPQH
TRBV5-1	TRBJ2-7	ASTTQGGYEQY
TRBV18	TRBJ1-1	ASSPAGTEAF
TRBV3-1/TRBV3-2	TRBJ2-7	ASSRRTGEQY
TRBV5-4	TRBJ1-5	ASSLGTGDQPQH
TRBV7-9	TRBJ2-5	ASSNRGETQY
TRBV15	TRBJ1-5	ATSRDIIPGRGPQH
TRBV30	TRBJ2-5	AWSVLGGRRSETQY
TRBV6-5	TRBJ2-5	ASTMGLANEETQY
TRBV5-1	TRBJ2-3	ASRSGQGDDTQY
TRBV18	TRBJ1-2	ASSPTLTGNAYGYT
TRBV5-6	TRBJ1-5	ANRRDRANQPQH
TRBV28	TRBJ1-5	ASSARGQGGQPQH
TRBV9	TRBJ2-1	ASSVDGGRGINEQF
TRBV6-5	TRBJ2-7	ASSSAGAANEQY
TRBV4-2	TRBJ1-2	ASSQDKEGLDYGYT
TRBV5-1	TRBJ2-1	ASSKTGTDQF
TRBV30	TRBJ2-7	AWMKPTYEQY
TRBV27	TRBJ2-7	ASSFGAGGYEQY
TRBV30	TRBJ2-3	AWSVNTDTQY
TRBV28	TRBJ2-2	ASRSPGGPTGELF
TRBV30	TRBJ1-6	AWSPPIISPLH
TRBV28	TRBJ2-1	ASSLPSSNEQF
TRBV13	TRBJ2-5	ASRYAGETQY
TRBV28	TRBJ1-2	ASGGNYNYGYT
TRBV5-1	TRBJ1-4	ASSSGQGTNEKLF
TRBV19	TRBJ2-3	ANPSGRQGTDTQY
TRBV5-4	TRBJ2-1	ASSFDGYYQF
TRBV24-1	TRBJ2-5	ATSDTGGAGETQY
TRBV27	TRBJ2-5	ASSTRREGLETQY
TRBV18	TRBJ2-3	ASSPIGRVKDTQY
TRBV7-9	TRBJ2-1	ASSPQTSGTYNEQF
TRBV5-6	TRBJ1-2	ASSLSSVYGYT
TRBV7-9	TRBJ2-1	ASSSNYHNEQF
TRBV20-1	TRBJ2-3	SAKYNTQY
TRBV5-1	TRBJ2-2	ASNQGGELF
TRBV5-1	TRBJ2-3	ASSFYEEDGTDTQY
TRBV7-2	TRBJ2-1	ASRSGTGDNEQF
TRBV5-4	TRBJ1-5	ASSQGLDQPQH
TRBV5-1	TRBJ1-4	ASSLRGQGWDEKLF
TRBV11-2	TRBJ2-1	ASSLGPGLAGDEQF
TRBV27	TRBJ2-7	ASSYMGGSYEQY
TRBV2	TRBJ2-2	ATTSASGNNKAGELF
TRBV10-3	TRBJ1-5	AISRESGDQPQH
TRBV6-1	TRBJ2-2	ASSEAGTETGELF